Reported below is one T cell receptor beta chain. Every sample had a minimum of 6 million PBMCs isolated. The data stem from a study of blood T cells in healthy people across ages. Study-wide background: About one barcoded beta molecule per two T cells was the capture yield of template switching.

Germline V CDR1 and CDR2: SGHDN, FVKESK. Deletions cut 2 bases from V and 2 bases from J, with 10 bases between. This CDR3 has 15 amino acids. A J-beta primer mix and a sample-barcoded 5' primer were used in a second PCR of about 7 to 11 cycles. MiXCR was run by TCRdb on the 5' RACE reads, yielding one entry per CDR3 protein. Of 1.5 million to 2 million distinct CDR3 sequences listed, 39% were seen once; the top ten hold 20% to 25%. The sample comprised blood. The V call is TRBV14, the J call TRBJ1-3; TRBD1 might be the D (6 bases). The sequence derives from a human donor in good health. The chain's CDR3 is CASSQLQGTGNTIYF. Here the CDR3 DNA reads TGTGCCAGCAGCCAATTACAGGGTACTGGAAACACCATATATTTT.